This is a list of T cell receptor beta chains from one sample in a study of cytomegalovirus exposure and HLA in healthy donors. The protocol was immunoSEQ multiplex PCR, while the TCRdb copy is restricted to in-frame clones and leaves out a portion. The sample lists about 160,000 clones, 75% occurring once. The specimen sequenced was PBMCs. The receptors originated from a woman aged 50 to 65 in good health and CMV-seropositive. The CDR3 runs from the conserved cysteine through the conserved F or W. A D gene is named only where the DNA matches it firmly. Clone size is not always given. Where it is, it says once, few, many or a class for expanded clones.

J	size	D	V	CDR3	DNA
TRBJ2-7	NA	NA	TRBV18	CASSPDTAYEQYF	TGTGCCAGCTCACCGGATACAGCCTACGAGCAGTACTTC
TRBJ1-1	NA	TRBD1	TRBV18	CASSPSTGGNTEAFF	TGTGCCAGCTCACCTTCGACAGGGGGCAACACTGAAGCTTTCTTT
TRBJ1-4	NA	NA	TRBV6-5	CASSYSGAQNEKLFF	TGTGCCAGCAGTTACTCAGGGGCACAGAATGAAAAACTGTTTTTT
TRBJ2-5	NA	NA	TRBV11-2	CASSLAPENGETQYF	TGTGCCAGCAGCTTAGCCCCGGAGAACGGGGAGACCCAGTACTTC
TRBJ2-3	NA	TRBD1	TRBV9	CASRDRVTDTQYF	TGTGCCAGCAGGGACAGGGTCACAGATACGCAGTATTTT
TRBJ2-1	NA	TRBD2	TRBV18	CASSPPSRLAGVNEQFF	TGTGCCAGCTCACCACCGTCTAGGCTAGCGGGGGTAAATGAGCAGTTCTTC
TRBJ1-4	NA	TRBD1	TRBV7-6	CASSLGLGQGREKLFF	TGTGCCAGCAGCTTAGGATTGGGACAGGGGAGAGAAAAACTGTTTTTT
TRBJ2-1	once	TRBD2	TRBV9	CASSGLAGGDEQFF	TGTGCCAGCAGCGGGCTAGCGGGGGGTGATGAGCAGTTCTTC
TRBJ2-7	NA	TRBD1	TRBV2	CASRYGTETYEQYF	TGTGCCAGCAGATACGGGACAGAGACCTACGAGCAGTACTTC
TRBJ1-2	NA	NA	TRBV5-4	CASSLDRTISNYGYTF	TGTGCCAGCAGCTTGGACAGGACTATATCTAACTATGGCTACACCTTC
TRBJ2-5	NA	TRBD1	TRBV2	CASRDRGETQYF	TGTGCCAGCAGGGACAGGGGTGAGACCCAGTACTTC
TRBJ1-4	NA	NA	TRBV6-6	CASSYPGGGEKLFF	TGTGCCAGCAGTTACCCCGGGGGGGGTGAAAAACTGTTTTTT
TRBJ1-6	NA	NA	TRBV2	CASSVKGDSPLHF	TGTGCCAGTAGTGTCAAGGGGGATTCACCCCTCCACTTT
TRBJ2-1	NA	NA	TRBV2	CANTRTYLTYNEQFF	TGTGCCAACACAAGGACTTACCTAACCTACAATGAGCAGTTCTTC
TRBJ1-1	few	NA	TRBV6-5	CASSYSSLNTEAFF	TGTGCCAGCAGTTACTCGAGCCTGAACACTGAAGCTTTCTTT
TRBJ1-1	NA	TRBD1	TRBV5-1	CASSSTGQGTSRAFF	TGCGCCAGCAGCTCGACGGGACAGGGGACTTCCCGGGCTTTCTTT
TRBJ1-1	NA	NA	TRBV30	CAWNEGVLNTEAFF	TGTGCCTGGAACGAGGGGGTCCTCAACACTGAAGCTTTCTTT
TRBJ1-1	few	TRBD1	TRBV10-3	CAMGRDRATEAFF	TGTGCCATGGGCCGGGACAGAGCCACTGAAGCTTTCTTT
TRBJ2-7	once	TRBD2	TRBV9	CASSPGGGTYEQYF	TGTGCCAGCAGCCCGGGGGGGGGTACCTACGAGCAGTACTTC
TRBJ2-2	NA	TRBD2	TRBV5-4	CASSFGLGATGELFF	TGTGCCAGCAGCTTTGGACTAGGGGCCACCGGGGAGCTGTTTTTT
TRBJ1-6	NA	TRBD1	TRBV6-6	CASLTGLEGSPLHF	TGTGCCAGCCTGACAGGGCTTGAGGGGTCACCCCTCCACTTT
TRBJ1-6	NA	TRBD1	TRBV5-4	CASRGTGGSPLHF	TGTGCCAGCAGAGGGACAGGGGGTTCACCCCTCCACTTT
TRBJ2-2	NA	NA	TRBV7-2	CASRIDSTGELFF	TGTGCCAGCAGGATAGACAGCACCGGGGAGCTGTTTTTT
TRBJ2-7	NA	NA	TRBV19	CASSFQVNSYEQYF	TGTGCCAGTAGTTTCCAGGTAAACTCCTACGAGCAGTACTTC
TRBJ1-2	NA	NA	TRBV21-1	CASSKAHTVPLYGYTF	TGTGCCAGCAGCAAAGCGCACACAGTGCCCCTCTATGGCTACACCTTC